The table lists the clone carrying this TCR beta chain with many counts. TCRdb reprocessed the RT-PCR reads with MiXCR, giving one entry per CDR3 protein. The table has around 500,000 distinct CDR3 sequences, 9.5% to 12% seen once. The CDR3 totals 12 residues. V lost 5 bases, J lost 6 bases, and 11 bases lay in between. Germline V lookup: CDR1 KGHSH, CDR2 LQKENI. This specimen comes from a study of response to subunit inactivated influenza vaccine. The clonotype comes from a man aged 45-65 years who received an inactivated influenza vaccine. The sequenced sample was PBMCs from blood, obtained about 40 days after vaccination. The V call is TRBV18, the J call TRBJ2-7, with D perhaps TRBD1 (6 bases). The CDR3 DNA reads as TGTGCCAGCTCAGCAGGGGATCGCGAGCAGTACTTC. This codes for CASSAGDREQYF.